The clone carrying this T cell receptor (beta chain) was seen repeatedly, ten times or more. Antigen unknown. The authors ran a second PCR of 7 to 11 cycles using a sample-barcoded 5' primer and a J-beta primer mix. TCRdb ran MiXCR on the 5' RACE reads and lists one entry per CDR3 protein. This table has roughly 1.4 million distinct CDR3 sequences, around 59% appearing once. The data were obtained in a study of blood T cells in healthy people across ages. Notes on the study in general: With naive T cell percentage, TCR beta diversity showed a strong correlation. Older individuals had lower TCR beta diversity per million T cells (the decline was roughly linear).

The CDR3 has 15 amino acids. V shed 1 base and J 7 bases; nucleotides not matched to a gene: 10. Germline CDR1 reads DFQATT; CDR2 reads SNEGSKA (reference sequence). V and J are TRBV20-1 and TRBJ2-7; 10 nucleotides line up with TRBD2. The sequence came from a man younger than 35 in good health. Source material: blood. The CDR3 nucleotides are TGCAGTGCTAGAGCTCCGGGACTAGCGTGGGTAGAGCAGTACTTC. Its protein product is CSARAPGLAWVEQYF.